Sequencing of this T cell receptor beta chain was carried out in a study of blood T cell repertoires in COVID-19. As for the study in general: There were acute and convalescent COVID-19 samples, and they came from the United States, Italy and Spain. The analysed material was cDNA or gDNA that came from T cells, B-cell-depleted T cells, or PBMCs.

Per the study methods: Reference gene primers were amplified, and this amplification served to estimate nucleated cell counts. Using immunoSEQ multiplex PCR, the repertoire was profiled, and TCRdb retains in-frame clones only, with some absent. That table gives V, J and clone size, and the DNA gave D and trimming. Here the sample spans around 120,000 clones, about 79% being singletons. CDR3 length: 13 amino acids. Germline V lookup: CDR1 LNHNV, CDR2 YYDKDF (reference sequence). V was pared by 2 bases and J by 8 bases, with 10 bases between. This rearrangement joins TRBV15 to TRBJ2-4, with no clear D. What was sequenced was peripheral blood. The TCR was taken from a man between 65 and 79 years old with acute or convalescent COVID-19. The CDR3 DNA reads TGTGCCACCAGCAGACCCCCACGGGACATTCAGTACTTC. Protein product: CATSRPPRDIQYF. The variable domain in full, completed from reference TRBV15 and TRBJ2-4, reads DAMVIQNPRYQVTQFGKPVTLSCSQTLNHNVMYWYQQKSSQAPKLLFHYYDKDFNNEADTPDNFQSRRPNTSFCFLDIRSPGLGDTAMYLCATSRPPRDIQYFGAGTRLSVL.